The rows below give T cell receptor beta chains drawn from one sample of a study of Graves' ophthalmopathy and Graves' hyperthyroidism. TCRdb reanalysed the multiplex PCR reads using MiXCR and keeps one entry per CDR3 protein. The repertoire holds 900,000 to 1,200,000 distinct CDR3 sequences, with 36% as singletons. Sequencing was carried out using peripheral blood or thyroid tissue (not recorded which). The source of these receptors is an adult man with Graves' hyperthyroidism. Both conserved end residues are part of each CDR3. The order of the fields is D gene, J gene, clone size, V gene, CDR3 protein, CDR3 DNA. A D gene is named only where the DNA matches it firmly. Clone size is stated in some rows and not others, as once, few, many or a class when expanded.

d_gene: NA
j_gene: TRBJ1-6
abundance: many
v_gene: TRBV29-1
CDR3aa: CSVEIPMQDSPLHF
CDR3nt: TGCAGCGTAGAAATTCCCATGCAGGATTCACCCCTCCACTTT

d_gene: NA
j_gene: TRBJ1-1
abundance: many
v_gene: TRBV29-1
CDR3aa: CSECRGPLCAFF
CDR3nt: TGCAGCGAATGTCGGGGTCCGCTTTGCGCTTTCTTT

d_gene: NA
j_gene: TRBJ2-7
abundance: many
v_gene: TRBV7-6
CDR3aa: CASSLEQRQAAYEQYF
CDR3nt: TGTGCCAGCAGCTTAGAACAAAGGCAGGCCGCCTACGAGCAGTACTTC

d_gene: NA
j_gene: TRBJ1-4
abundance: NA
v_gene: TRBV10-3
CDR3aa: CAISASDTEKLFF
CDR3nt: TGTGCCATCAGTGCGAGCGACACTGAAAAACTGTTTTTT

d_gene: NA
j_gene: TRBJ2-7
abundance: NA
v_gene: TRBV20-1
CDR3aa: CSARDRAGWIYEQYF
CDR3nt: TGCAGTGCTAGAGATCGGGCAGGTTGGATCTACGAGCAGTACTTC

d_gene: NA
j_gene: TRBJ1-6
abundance: NA
v_gene: TRBV12-3/TRBV12-4
CDR3aa: CASSLQGRNNSPLHF
CDR3nt: TGTGCCAGCAGTCTACAGGGTAGAAATAATTCACCCCTCCACTTT

d_gene: TRBD1
j_gene: TRBJ2-5
abundance: many
v_gene: TRBV4-3
CDR3aa: CASSQLLPGQGAETQYF
CDR3nt: TGCGCCAGCAGCCAACTTCTCCCGGGACAGGGGGCCGAGACCCAGTACTTC

d_gene: NA
j_gene: TRBJ1-6
abundance: NA
v_gene: TRBV10-3
CDR3aa: CAISQGDGDNSPLHF
CDR3nt: TGTGCCATCAGTCAAGGAGATGGGGATAATTCACCCCTCCACTTT

d_gene: NA
j_gene: TRBJ1-3
abundance: few
v_gene: TRBV7-2
CDR3aa: CASSLAPRTSGNTIYF
CDR3nt: TGTGCCAGCAGCTTAGCCCCTCGGACAAGCGGAAACACCATATATTTT

d_gene: TRBD2
j_gene: TRBJ2-7
abundance: many
v_gene: TRBV7-8
CDR3aa: CASSRPGTSDHEQYF
CDR3nt: TGTGCCAGCAGCCGACCCGGGACTAGCGACCACGAGCAGTACTTC

d_gene: NA
j_gene: TRBJ2-5
abundance: few
v_gene: TRBV7-2
CDR3aa: CASSLTPGHSEYF
CDR3nt: TGTGCCAGCAGCTTAACTCCCGGACACTCTGAATACTTC

d_gene: TRBD2
j_gene: TRBJ2-2
abundance: many
v_gene: TRBV7-7
CDR3aa: CASSQGLAGTGELFF
CDR3nt: TGTGCCAGCAGCCAGGGACTAGCGGGCACCGGGGAGCTGTTTTTT

d_gene: TRBD1
j_gene: TRBJ1-6
abundance: NA
v_gene: TRBV11-2
CDR3aa: CASSALGQYNSPLHF
CDR3nt: TGTGCCAGCAGTGCCCTGGGACAGTATAATTCACCCCTCCACTTT

d_gene: NA
j_gene: TRBJ2-7
abundance: many
v_gene: TRBV2
CDR3aa: CASIPGVMDEQYF
CDR3nt: TGTGCCAGCATTCCAGGGGTTATGGACGAGCAGTACTTC

d_gene: TRBD1
j_gene: TRBJ1-4
abundance: many
v_gene: TRBV7-9
CDR3aa: CASSPWDSPNEKLFF
CDR3nt: TGTGCCAGCAGCCCTTGGGACAGCCCTAATGAAAAACTGTTTTTT

d_gene: NA
j_gene: TRBJ1-1
abundance: NA
v_gene: TRBV4-1
CDR3aa: CASSQGVKAEAFF
CDR3nt: TGCGCCAGCAGCCAAGGAGTTAAAGCTGAAGCTTTCTTT

d_gene: TRBD1
j_gene: TRBJ1-1
abundance: many
v_gene: TRBV10-3
CDR3aa: CAITPDTLPPGQKNTEAFF
CDR3nt: TGTGCCATAACTCCTGATACCTTGCCCCCGGGACAGAAGAACACTGAAGCTTTCTTT

d_gene: NA
j_gene: TRBJ2-7
abundance: many
v_gene: TRBV19
CDR3aa: CASSTARGQYF
CDR3nt: TGTGCCAGTAGTACTGCCAGGGGGCAGTACTTC

d_gene: NA
j_gene: TRBJ1-2
abundance: few
v_gene: TRBV7-9
CDR3aa: CASSLGTLLNYGYTF
CDR3nt: TGTGCCAGCAGCTTAGGGACACTTCTCAACTATGGCTACACCTTC

d_gene: NA
j_gene: TRBJ2-7
abundance: many
v_gene: TRBV29-1
CDR3aa: CSVLRDGYEQYF
CDR3nt: TGCAGCGTTCTTCGTGATGGATACGAGCAGTACTTC

d_gene: NA
j_gene: TRBJ2-5
abundance: NA
v_gene: TRBV7-1
CDR3aa: CASSSRPRRETQYF
CDR3nt: TGTGCCAGCAGCTCCCGGCCCCGTCGGGAGACCCAGTACTTC

d_gene: TRBD2
j_gene: TRBJ2-2
abundance: NA
v_gene: TRBV11-2
CDR3aa: CASRPYWTSGTNTGELFF
CDR3nt: TGTGCCAGCAGACCTTACTGGACTAGCGGGACGAACACCGGGGAGCTGTTTTTT

d_gene: NA
j_gene: TRBJ2-7
abundance: many
v_gene: TRBV19
CDR3aa: CASTSGTGSYEQYF
CDR3nt: TGTGCCAGTACCTCCGGGACGGGGTCCTACGAGCAGTACTTC

d_gene: NA
j_gene: TRBJ2-5
abundance: many
v_gene: TRBV15
CDR3aa: CATSRPKRGQETQYF
CDR3nt: TGTGCCACCAGCAGACCGAAACGGGGACAAGAGACCCAGTACTTC

d_gene: TRBD2
j_gene: TRBJ2-7
abundance: many
v_gene: TRBV15
CDR3aa: CATSRDSGIGEQYF
CDR3nt: TGTGCCACCAGCAGAGACAGCGGGATTGGCGAGCAGTACTTC

d_gene: TRBD1
j_gene: TRBJ1-5
abundance: NA
v_gene: TRBV10-3
CDR3aa: CAISAPGQGAIQPQHF
CDR3nt: TGTGCCATCAGTGCACCCGGACAGGGGGCGATTCAGCCCCAGCATTTT

d_gene: NA
j_gene: TRBJ1-1
abundance: many
v_gene: TRBV5-1
CDR3aa: CASSLASGRSTEAFF
CDR3nt: TGCGCCAGCAGCTTGGCCTCGGGGAGAAGCACTGAAGCTTTCTTT

d_gene: TRBD1
j_gene: TRBJ1-4
abundance: few
v_gene: TRBV4-1
CDR3aa: CASSNPGQGREKLFF
CDR3nt: TGCGCCAGCTCAAATCCGGGACAGGGAAGAGAAAAACTGTTTTTT

d_gene: TRBD2
j_gene: TRBJ2-7
abundance: NA
v_gene: TRBV5-1
CDR3aa: CASSKVQNPSGYEQYF
CDR3nt: TGCGCCAGCAGTAAGGTACAGAATCCTAGCGGGTACGAGCAGTACTTC

d_gene: NA
j_gene: TRBJ2-2
abundance: NA
v_gene: TRBV15
CDR3aa: CATSRDREGVNTGELFF
CDR3nt: TGTGCCACCAGCAGAGATCGTGAGGGCGTAAACACCGGGGAGCTGTTTTTT

d_gene: NA
j_gene: TRBJ1-2
abundance: NA
v_gene: TRBV7-2
CDR3aa: CASSFGGREAFNYGYTF
CDR3nt: TGTGCCAGCAGCTTTGGCGGGAGGGAGGCATTTAACTATGGCTACACCTTC

d_gene: NA
j_gene: TRBJ1-2
abundance: many
v_gene: TRBV7-8
CDR3aa: CASSLEAGPNYGYTF
CDR3nt: TGTGCCAGCAGCTTAGAGGCAGGGCCGAACTATGGCTACACCTTC

d_gene: NA
j_gene: TRBJ1-1
abundance: NA
v_gene: TRBV19
CDR3aa: CATTGGMNTEAFF
CDR3nt: TGTGCCACTACGGGGGGCATGAACACTGAAGCTTTCTTT

d_gene: TRBD2
j_gene: TRBJ2-2
abundance: few
v_gene: TRBV29-1
CDR3aa: CNVGGLGDTGELFF
CDR3nt: TGCAACGTTGGGGGACTAGGGGACACCGGGGAGCTGTTTTTT

d_gene: NA
j_gene: TRBJ1-5
abundance: NA
v_gene: TRBV12-3/TRBV12-4
CDR3aa: CASSTSGFQETQHF
CDR3nt: TGTGCCAGCAGTACCTCCGGGTTCCAAGAGACCCAGCATTTT

d_gene: NA
j_gene: TRBJ2-6
abundance: NA
v_gene: TRBV15
CDR3aa: CATSRDASGDSGANVLTF
CDR3nt: TGTGCCACCAGCAGAGACGCTTCCGGAGACTCTGGGGCCAACGTCCTGACTTTC

d_gene: NA
j_gene: TRBJ2-7
abundance: NA
v_gene: TRBV10-2
CDR3aa: CASSAPDQYF
CDR3nt: TGCGCCAGCAGTGCTCCCGACCAGTACTTC

d_gene: NA
j_gene: TRBJ2-2
abundance: NA
v_gene: TRBV5-8
CDR3aa: CASSLPGRNTGELFF
CDR3nt: TGTGCCAGCAGCTTACCGGGACGAAACACCGGGGAGCTGTTTTTT

d_gene: TRBD1
j_gene: TRBJ1-1
abundance: NA
v_gene: TRBV10-3
CDR3aa: CARSDRGNTEAFF
CDR3nt: TGTGCCCGATCGGACAGGGGGAACACTGAAGCTTTCTTT

d_gene: TRBD1
j_gene: TRBJ2-7
abundance: many
v_gene: TRBV29-1
CDR3aa: CSVSSVGRGRWEQYF
CDR3nt: TGCAGCGTGTCGTCTGTTGGCAGGGGGCGATGGGAGCAGTACTTC

d_gene: NA
j_gene: TRBJ1-2
abundance: once
v_gene: TRBV10-2
CDR3aa: CASSEPDRTPNYGYTF
CDR3nt: TGCGCCAGCAGTGAGCCCGACAGGACCCCTAACTATGGCTACACCTTC

d_gene: NA
j_gene: TRBJ1-1
abundance: few
v_gene: TRBV6-5
CDR3aa: CASSESLTDEAFF
CDR3nt: TGTGCCAGCAGTGAATCCTTGACAGATGAAGCTTTCTTT

d_gene: NA
j_gene: TRBJ2-7
abundance: many
v_gene: TRBV19
CDR3aa: CASSDGTPESTYEQYF
CDR3nt: TGTGCCAGTAGTGACGGGACTCCAGAATCTACCTACGAGCAGTACTTC

d_gene: NA
j_gene: TRBJ1-6
abundance: many
v_gene: TRBV10-3
CDR3aa: CAIRGQVNYNSPLHF
CDR3nt: TGTGCCATCAGAGGACAAGTAAACTATAATTCACCCCTCCACTTT

d_gene: TRBD2
j_gene: TRBJ2-2
abundance: NA
v_gene: TRBV10-3
CDR3aa: CAISKGLAGGELFF
CDR3nt: TGTGCCATCAGTAAAGGACTAGCGGGAGGGGAGCTGTTTTTT

d_gene: TRBD2
j_gene: TRBJ2-7
abundance: few
v_gene: TRBV7-9
CDR3aa: CASSAPPGGPYEQYF
CDR3nt: TGTGCCAGCAGTGCCCCCCCGGGAGGACCCTACGAGCAGTACTTC

d_gene: TRBD1
j_gene: TRBJ2-7
abundance: NA
v_gene: TRBV10-1
CDR3aa: CASRDNAGTGYTYEQYF
CDR3nt: TGTGCCAGCAGAGACAACGCCGGGACAGGGTATACCTACGAGCAGTACTTC

d_gene: NA
j_gene: TRBJ1-4
abundance: many
v_gene: TRBV20-1
CDR3aa: CSASYRAGEKLFF
CDR3nt: TGCAGTGCTAGTTACAGGGCCGGAGAAAAACTGTTTTTT